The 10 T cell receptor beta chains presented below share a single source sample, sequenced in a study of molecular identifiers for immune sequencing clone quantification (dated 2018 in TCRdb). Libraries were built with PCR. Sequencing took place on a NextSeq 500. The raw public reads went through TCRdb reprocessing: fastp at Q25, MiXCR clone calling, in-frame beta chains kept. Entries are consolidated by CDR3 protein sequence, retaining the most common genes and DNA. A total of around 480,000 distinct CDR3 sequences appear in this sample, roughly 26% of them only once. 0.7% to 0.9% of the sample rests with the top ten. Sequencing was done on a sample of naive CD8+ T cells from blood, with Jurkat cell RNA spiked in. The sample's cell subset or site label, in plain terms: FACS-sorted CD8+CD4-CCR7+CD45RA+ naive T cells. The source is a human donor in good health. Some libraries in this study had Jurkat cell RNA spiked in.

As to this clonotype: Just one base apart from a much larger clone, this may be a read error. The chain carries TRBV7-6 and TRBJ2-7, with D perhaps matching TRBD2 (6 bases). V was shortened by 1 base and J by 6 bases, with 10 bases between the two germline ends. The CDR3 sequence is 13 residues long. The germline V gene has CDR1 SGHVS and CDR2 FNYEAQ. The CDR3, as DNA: TGTGCCAGCAGCTTAGGCGCGGGGTGCGAGCAGTACTTC. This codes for CASSLGAGCEQYF.

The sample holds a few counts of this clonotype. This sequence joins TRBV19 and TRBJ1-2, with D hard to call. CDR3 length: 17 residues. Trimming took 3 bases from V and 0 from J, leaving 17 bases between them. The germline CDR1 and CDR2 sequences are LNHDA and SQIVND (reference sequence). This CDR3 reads CASSISAARAANYGYTF. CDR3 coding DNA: TGTGCCAGTAGTATTTCGGCCGCCCGAGCAGCTAACTATGGCTACACCTTC.

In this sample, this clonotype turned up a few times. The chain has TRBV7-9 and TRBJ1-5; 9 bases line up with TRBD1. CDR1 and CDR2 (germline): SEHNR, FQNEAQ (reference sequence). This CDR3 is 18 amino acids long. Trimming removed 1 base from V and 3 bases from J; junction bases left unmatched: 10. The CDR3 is CASSLGVLGQGDNQPQHF. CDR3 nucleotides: TGTGCCAGCAGCTTAGGTGTGTTGGGACAGGGCGACAATCAGCCCCAGCATTTT.

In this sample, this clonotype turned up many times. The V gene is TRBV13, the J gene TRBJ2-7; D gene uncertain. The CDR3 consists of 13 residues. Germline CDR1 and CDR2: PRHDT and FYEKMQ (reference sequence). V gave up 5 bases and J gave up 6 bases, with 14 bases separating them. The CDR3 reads CASSTITSSEQYF. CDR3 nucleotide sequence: TGTGCCAGCAGCACGATAACAAGCTCCGAGCAGTACTTC.

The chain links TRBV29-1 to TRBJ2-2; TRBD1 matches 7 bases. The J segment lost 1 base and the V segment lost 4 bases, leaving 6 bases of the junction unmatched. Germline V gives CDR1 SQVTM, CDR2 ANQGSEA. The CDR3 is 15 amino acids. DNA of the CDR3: TGCAGCGTTGTTCAACAGGGGAGGAACACCGGGGAGCTGTTTTTT. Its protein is CSVVQQGRNTGELFF.

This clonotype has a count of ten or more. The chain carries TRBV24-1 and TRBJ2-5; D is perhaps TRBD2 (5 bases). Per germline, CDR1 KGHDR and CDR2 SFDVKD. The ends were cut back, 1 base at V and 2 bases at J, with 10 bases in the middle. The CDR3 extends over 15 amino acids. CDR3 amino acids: CATSDFAGPQETQYF. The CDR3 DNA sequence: TGTGCCACCAGTGATTTTGCGGGTCCACAAGAGACCCAGTACTTC.

The CDR3 here is CASTPYEGGRTDTQYF. The CDR3 DNA follows: TGTGCCAGTACCCCGTATGAGGGGGGGCGTACAGATACGCAGTATTTT. J is TRBJ2-3 and V is TRBV19, with D maybe TRBD2 (7 bases). CDR3 length: 16 amino acids. Trimming shortened V by 7 bases and J by 3 bases, and 20 bases separated the two germline ends. The germline V gene has CDR1 LNHDA and CDR2 SQIVND (reference sequence).

CDR3 sequence (DNA): TGTGCCAGCAGTGATCGCAGAGAGACCCAGTACTTC. This translates into CASSDRRETQYF. This chain joins TRBV2 and TRBJ2-5; D not resolved. Germline V lookup: CDR1 SNHLY, CDR2 FYNNEI. CDR3 length: 12 amino acids. V was pared by 3 bases and J by 4 bases, with 6 bases between.

The CDR3 loop is CAWSGAGEQYF. The DNA of the CDR3 is TGTGCCTGGAGTGGGGCAGGCGAGCAGTACTTC. V gene TRBV30 combines with J gene TRBJ2-7; no definite D call. The CDR3 runs to 11 residues. Trimming pared 1 base from V and 6 bases from J, leaving 7 bases between. Looked up from germline, CDR1 is GTSNPN and CDR2 is SVGIG (reference sequence).

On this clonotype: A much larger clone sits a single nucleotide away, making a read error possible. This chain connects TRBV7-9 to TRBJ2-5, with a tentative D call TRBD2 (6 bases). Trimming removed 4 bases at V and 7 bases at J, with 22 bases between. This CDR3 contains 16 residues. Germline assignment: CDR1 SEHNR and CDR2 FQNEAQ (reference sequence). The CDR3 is CASSSPVDGRGGTQYF. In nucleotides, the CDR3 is TGTGCCAGCAGCTCCCCGGTTGACGGGAGAGGAGGGACCCAGTACTTC. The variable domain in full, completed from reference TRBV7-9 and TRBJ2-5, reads DTGVSQNPRHKITKRGQNVTFRCDPISEHNRLYWYRQTLGQGPEFLTYFQNEAQLEKSRLLSDRFSAERPKGSFSTLEIQRTEQGDSAMYLCASSSPVDGRGGTQYFGPGTRLLVL.